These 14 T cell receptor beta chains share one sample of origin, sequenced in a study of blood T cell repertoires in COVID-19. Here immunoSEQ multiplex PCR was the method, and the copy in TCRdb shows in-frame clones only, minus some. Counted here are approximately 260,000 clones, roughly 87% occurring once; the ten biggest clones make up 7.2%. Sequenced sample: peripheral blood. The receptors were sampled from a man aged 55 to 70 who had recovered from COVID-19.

The CDR3: CASSVILGGAYEQYF. CDR3 DNA: TGTGCCAGCAGCGTGATACTTGGCGGGGCCTACGAGCAGTACTTC. This chain joins TRBV7-9 and TRBJ2-7; a weak D match, TRBD2 (6 bases). This CDR3 is built from 15 residues. Trimming took 5 bases from V and 2 from J, leaving 16 bases between them. The germline V gene encodes CDR1 SEHNR and CDR2 FQNEAQ (reference sequence). Using reference TRBV7-9 and TRBJ2-7 for the parts outside the CDR3, the full variable domain is DTGVSQNPRHKITKRGQNVTFRCDPISEHNRLYWYRQTLGQGPEFLTYFQNEAQLEKSRLLSDRFSAERPKGSFSTLEIQRTEQGDSAMYLCASSVILGGAYEQYFGPGTRLTVT.

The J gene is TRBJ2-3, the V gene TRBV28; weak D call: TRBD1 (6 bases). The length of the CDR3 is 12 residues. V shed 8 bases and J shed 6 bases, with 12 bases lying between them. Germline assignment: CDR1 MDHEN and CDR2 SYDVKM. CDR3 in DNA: TGTGCCAGCTCACAGGGATCCGATACGCAGTATTTT. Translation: CASSQGSDTQYF.

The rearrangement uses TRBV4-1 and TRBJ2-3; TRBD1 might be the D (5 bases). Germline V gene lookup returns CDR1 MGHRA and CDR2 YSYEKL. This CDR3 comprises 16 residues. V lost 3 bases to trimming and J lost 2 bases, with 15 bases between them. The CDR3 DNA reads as TGCGCCAGCAGCCACATAGGGAAACAGGTCACAGATACGCAGTATTTT. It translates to CASSHIGKQVTDTQYF.

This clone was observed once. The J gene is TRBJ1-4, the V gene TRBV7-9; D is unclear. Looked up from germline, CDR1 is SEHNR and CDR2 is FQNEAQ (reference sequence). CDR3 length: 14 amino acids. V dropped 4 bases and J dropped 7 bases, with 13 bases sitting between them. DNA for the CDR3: TGTGCCAGCAGCTCCTACGGAGGAGGTGAAAAACTGTTTTTT. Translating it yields CASSSYGGGEKLFF.

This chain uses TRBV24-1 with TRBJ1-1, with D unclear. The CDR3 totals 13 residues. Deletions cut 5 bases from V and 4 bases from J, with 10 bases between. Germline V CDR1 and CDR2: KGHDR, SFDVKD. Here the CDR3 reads CATSVGVGTEAFF. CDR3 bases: TGTGCCACCAGTGTCGGGGTAGGCACTGAAGCTTTCTTT.

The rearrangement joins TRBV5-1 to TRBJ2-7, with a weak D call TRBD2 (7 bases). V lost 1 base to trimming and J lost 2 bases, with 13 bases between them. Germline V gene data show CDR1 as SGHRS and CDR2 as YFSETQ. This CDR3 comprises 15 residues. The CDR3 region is CASSLWGGQPYEQYF. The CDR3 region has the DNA TGCGCCAGCAGCTTGTGGGGGGGCCAACCCTACGAGCAGTACTTC.

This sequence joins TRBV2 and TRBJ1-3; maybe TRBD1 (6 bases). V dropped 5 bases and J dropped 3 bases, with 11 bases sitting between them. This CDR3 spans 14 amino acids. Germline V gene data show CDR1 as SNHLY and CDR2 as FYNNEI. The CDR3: CASSPQGLGNTIYF. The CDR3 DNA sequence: TGTGCCAGCAGTCCTCAGGGGCTTGGAAACACCATATATTTT.

The CDR3 DNA reads TGTGCCAGCAGTGAGACAGCCGCCGGGGAGCTGTTTTTT. Translation gives CASSETAAGELFF. The rearrangement uses TRBV2 and TRBJ2-2; a weak D match, TRBD1 (5 bases). There are 13 residues in the CDR3. Germline V gene lookup returns CDR1 SNHLY and CDR2 FYNNEI. Trimming stripped 3 bases from V and 6 bases from J, with 8 bases between. Full variable domain (missing parts from reference TRBV2 and TRBJ2-2): EPEVTQTPSHQVTQMGQEVILRCVPISNHLYFYWYRQILGQKVEFLVSFYNNEISEKSEIFDDQFSVERPDGSNFTLKIRSTKLEDSAMYFCASSETAAGELFFGEGSRLTVL.

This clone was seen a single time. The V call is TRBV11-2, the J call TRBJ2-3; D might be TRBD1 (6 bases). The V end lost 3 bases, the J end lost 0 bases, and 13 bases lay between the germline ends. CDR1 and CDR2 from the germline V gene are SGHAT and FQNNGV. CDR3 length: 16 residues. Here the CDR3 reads CASSFPDRTSTDTQYF. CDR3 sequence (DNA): TGTGCCAGCAGCTTTCCTGACAGGACTAGCACAGATACGCAGTATTTT.

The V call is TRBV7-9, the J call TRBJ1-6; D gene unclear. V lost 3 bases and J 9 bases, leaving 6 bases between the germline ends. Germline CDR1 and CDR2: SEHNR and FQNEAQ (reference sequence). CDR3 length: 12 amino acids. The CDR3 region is CASSFGGSPLHF. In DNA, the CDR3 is TGTGCCAGCAGCTTCGGCGGTTCACCCCTCCACTTT.

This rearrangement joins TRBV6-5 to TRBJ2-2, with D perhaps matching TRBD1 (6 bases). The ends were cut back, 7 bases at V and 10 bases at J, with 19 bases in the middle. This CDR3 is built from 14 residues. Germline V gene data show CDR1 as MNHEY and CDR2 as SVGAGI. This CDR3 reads CASNHLGHPSELFF. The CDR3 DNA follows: TGTGCCAGCAACCATTTGGGACACCCGTCGGAGCTGTTTTTT.

CDR3 region: CASSGTGLGNEKLFF. In nucleotides, the CDR3 is TGCGCCAGCAGCGGAACAGGGTTGGGAAATGAAAAACTGTTTTTT. The chain couples TRBV5-1 to TRBJ1-4; possible D gene TRBD1, 6 bases. Germline V gene data show CDR1 as SGHRS and CDR2 as YFSETQ. CDR3 size: 15 residues. V was shortened by 4 bases and J by 5 bases, with 15 bases between the two germline ends.

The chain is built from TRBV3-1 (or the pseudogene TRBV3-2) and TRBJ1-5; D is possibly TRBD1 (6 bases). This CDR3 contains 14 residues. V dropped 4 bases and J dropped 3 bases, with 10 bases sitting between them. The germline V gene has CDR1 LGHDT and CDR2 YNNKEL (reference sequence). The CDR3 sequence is CASSPTGFNQPQHF. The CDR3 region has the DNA TGTGCCAGCAGCCCGACAGGATTCAATCAGCCCCAGCATTTT.

The CDR3 coding sequence is TGTGCCACCAAACCAAACCCGGGTCTAAACACAGATACGCAGTATTTT. This sequence encodes CATKPNPGLNTDTQYF. The chain couples TRBV15 to TRBJ2-3; D gene uncertain. V gave up 7 bases and J gave up 2 bases, with 19 bases separating them. The germline V gene has CDR1 LNHNV and CDR2 YYDKDF (reference sequence). This CDR3 region has 16 residues.